This T cell receptor beta chain was identified in a study of shared clonotypes between healthy human individuals. Germline V gives CDR1 SGHTA, CDR2 FQGNSA. Trimming removed 1 base from V and 2 bases from J, with 17 bases in between. The CDR3 is 17 amino acids. Clones were read by immunoSEQ multiplex PCR, and TCRdb kept only the in-frame ones, dropping some. This table holds about 960,000 clones, 70% to 85% found once. The study, taken as a whole, reports: For naive CD4 cells, roughly 4.6% of clonotypes were shared across a handful of donors. Even with large depth, rarefaction showed that sorted-subset sequencing was incomplete.

A note on this clone: Its cognate antigen is unknown.

Healthy and HIV-negative, the adult donors had no recent acute infections or vaccinations. V usage is TRBV7-2 and J usage is TRBJ2-5, with unresolved D. Sample: memory CD4+ T cells sorted from blood. Subset described: CD45RA-negative fraction. The clonotype was recovered from a young man in good health. CDR3 nucleotide sequence: TGTGCCAGCAGCTTAGGCCGGTCCGGGTCCCAACAAGAGACCCAGTACTTC. It translates to CASSLGRSGSQQETQYF. Full variable domain (missing parts from reference TRBV7-2 and TRBJ2-5): GAGVSQSPSNKVTEKGKDVELRCDPISGHTALYWYRQSLGQGLEFLIYFQGNSAPDKSGLPSDRFSAERTGGSVSTLTIQRTQQEDSAVYLCASSLGRSGSQQETQYFGPGTRLLVL.